This T cell receptor (beta chain) stems from a study of PD-1 blockade in classical Hodgkin lymphoma. A note on this clone: The antigen is undetermined.

Sequencing used immunoSEQ multiplex PCR; TCRdb keeps in-frame clones, though not all of them. The sample has around 150,000 clones, under 85% seen once. General study findings and limits: At baseline, newly diagnosed patients reportedly showed less TCR diversity than healthy donors.

Brentuximab vedotin exposure varied, and every patient relapsed after autologous stem cell transplantation. The specimen comprised peripheral blood mononuclear cells (PBMCs), sampled before the second cycle of nivolumab. The TCR was taken from a human donor with classical Hodgkin lymphoma.

CDR3 in amino acids: CASSIPRLGTGNTIYF. CDR3 DNA: TGTGCCAGTAGTATTCCCCGGCTTGGGACTGGAAACACCATATATTTT. The rearrangement links TRBV19 to TRBJ1-3; D is undetermined. The V and J ends lost 3 bases and 2 bases respectively, with 14 bases between them. Germline V gene data show CDR1 as LNHDA and CDR2 as SQIVND (reference sequence). CDR3 size: 16 residues.